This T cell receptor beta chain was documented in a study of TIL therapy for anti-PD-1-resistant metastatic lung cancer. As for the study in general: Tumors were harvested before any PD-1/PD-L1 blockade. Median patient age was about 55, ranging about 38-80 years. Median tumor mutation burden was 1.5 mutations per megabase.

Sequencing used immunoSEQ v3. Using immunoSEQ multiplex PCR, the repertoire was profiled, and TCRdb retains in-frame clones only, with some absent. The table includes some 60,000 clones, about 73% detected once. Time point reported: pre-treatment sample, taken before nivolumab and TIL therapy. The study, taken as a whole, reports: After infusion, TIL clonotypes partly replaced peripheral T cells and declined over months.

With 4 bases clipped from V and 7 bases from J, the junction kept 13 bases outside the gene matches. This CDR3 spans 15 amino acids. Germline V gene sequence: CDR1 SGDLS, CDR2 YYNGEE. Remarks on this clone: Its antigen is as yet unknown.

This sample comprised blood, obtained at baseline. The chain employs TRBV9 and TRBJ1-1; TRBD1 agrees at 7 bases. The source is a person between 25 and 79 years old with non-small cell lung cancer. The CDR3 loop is CASSPRDRHDNEAFF. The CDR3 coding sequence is TGTGCCAGCAGCCCTAGGGACAGACACGACAATGAAGCTTTCTTT.